The present T cell receptor beta chain was sequenced within a study of T cells after yellow fever vaccination. Generation of TCR cDNA used 5'RACE template switching (which added a universal primer site and UMIs). TCRdb fed the 5' RACE reads into MiXCR, producing one record per CDR3 protein. The table lists approximately 93,000 distinct CDR3 sequences, approximately 6.3% of them singletons. Study conclusions and caveats: At 95% to 98% for CD4 and almost 90% for CD8, most primary-vaccination clones showed up again after the booster.

This clonotype was seen only a few times. What it recognizes is unknown. CDR3 length equals 17 residues. Germline trimming cut 4 bases from V and 4 bases from J; bases unmatched to any gene: 10. CDR1 is MGHRA and CDR2 is YSYEKL in the germline V gene. Sequences were derived from CD8+ T cells sorted from PBMCs, sampled 10 days after the yellow fever booster vaccination. The V call is TRBV4-1, the J call TRBJ2-2; 9 bases fit TRBD1. This receptor was identified in a man aged 18 to 35 who received the YFV17D yellow fever vaccine. The CDR3 DNA reads as TGCGCCAGCAGCCCTGAATCCCGGGACAGGGTCACCGGGGAGCTGTTTTTT. This sequence encodes CASSPESRDRVTGELFF.